The 20 T cell receptor beta chains given below trace back to one sample, sequenced in a study of shared clonotypes between healthy human individuals. Sequenced by immunoSEQ multiplex PCR; TCRdb stores in-frame clones only, minus some. In the table there are around 1.1 million clones, around 78% of which are singletons. Specimen: memory CD4+ T cells from PBMCs. Subset described: CD45RA-negative fraction. Receptors were obtained from a man aged 18-30 years in good health. Some clones in this sample may be carry-over from other donors' samples.

V and J are TRBV29-1 and TRBJ1-2, with a possible D match to TRBD1 (5 bases). Germline V gene data show CDR1 as SQVTM and CDR2 as ANQGSEA. The CDR3 contains 12 residues. Trimming took off 3 bases at V and 7 bases at J, with 12 bases between the two ends. In DNA, the CDR3 is TGCAGCGTTGATGGGACGGTGGGTGGCTACACCTTC. It translates to CSVDGTVGGYTF.

The chain employs TRBV4-2 and TRBJ2-3, with TRBD2 as a possible D gene (5 bases). The germline V gene has CDR1 LGHNA and CDR2 YNFKEQ. The V end was cut by 1 base, the J end by 9 bases, with 11 bases between. CDR3 length: 13 amino acids. CDR3 protein: CASSQVGAETQYF. Here the CDR3 DNA reads TGTGCCAGCAGCCAAGTGGGAGCGGAGACGCAGTATTTT.

This clone was seen only a few times. V gene TRBV28 combines with J gene TRBJ2-3; 9 nucleotides agree with TRBD2. The CDR3 sequence is 17 residues long. Per germline, CDR1 MDHEN and CDR2 SYDVKM. V was clipped by 5 bases and J by 4 bases; unmatched bases: 13. Here the CDR3 DNA reads TGTGCCAGCAGTCCGGGGGTTACGCGGGAGGGGCCAGATACGCAGTATTTT. Residues: CASSPGVTREGPDTQYF.

The table lists this clone with a few counts. Other DNA sequences from this sample encode an identical CDR3 as well. This chain connects TRBV6-5 to TRBJ1-5; D might be TRBD1 (5 bases). Looked up from germline, CDR1 is MNHEY and CDR2 is SVGAGI. This CDR3 spans 14 amino acids. Trimming removed 6 bases from V and 1 base from J, with 10 bases in between. CDR3 protein: CASSPGGSNQPQHF. The CDR3 DNA sequence: TGTGCCAGCAGCCCCGGGGGGAGCAATCAGCCCCAGCATTTT.

This clone was detected a few times. The V gene is TRBV7-9, the J gene TRBJ2-5, with 7 bases lining up with TRBD2. From germline, CDR1 is SEHNR and CDR2 FQNEAQ (reference sequence). There are 14 residues in the CDR3. The V segment lost 0 bases and the J segment 3 bases; nucleotides outside the gene matches: 1. The CDR3 protein is CASSLAGGKETQYF. The CDR3 DNA is TGTGCCAGCAGCTTAGCGGGGGGGAAAGAGACCCAGTACTTC.

The J gene is TRBJ1-2, the V gene TRBV27; D is unclear. The CDR3 runs to 15 residues. CDR1 is MNHEY and CDR2 is SMNVEV in the germline V gene (reference sequence). The ends were cut back, 5 bases at V and 4 bases at J, with 17 bases in the middle. The CDR3 nucleotides read TGTGCCAGCAGTCCCCACAGCGATCCCAGCTATGGCTACACCTTC. Its translation is CASSPHSDPSYGYTF.

There are a few counts of this clone. The V and J genes are TRBV6-5 and TRBJ1-3; possible D gene TRBD1, 6 bases. The V end lost 5 bases, the J end lost 0 bases, and 11 bases lay between the germline ends. CDR1 is MNHEY and CDR2 is SVGAGI in the germline V gene. This CDR3 has 15 residues. The CDR3 is CASSRTASSGNTIYF. The CDR3 coding sequence is TGTGCCAGCAGTCGGACAGCGAGCTCTGGAAACACCATATATTTT.

This rearrangement joins TRBV5-5 to TRBJ1-2, with TRBD1 as a possible D gene (5 bases). The germline gives CDR1 SGHKS, CDR2 YYEKEE (reference sequence). The CDR3 is made up of 18 amino acids. With 0 bases removed from V and 4 bases from J, the gap between germline ends came to 22 bases. The DNA for the CDR3 is TGTGCCAGCAGCTTGGAAAGTAGGGATCGGGGCGAGGGCTATGGCTACACCTTC. As protein: CASSLESRDRGEGYGYTF.

The chain is built from TRBV15 and TRBJ1-2; weak D call: TRBD1 (5 bases). Germline V gene lookup returns CDR1 LNHNV and CDR2 YYDKDF (reference sequence). V was pared by 8 bases and J by 8 bases, with 21 bases between. The CDR3 is 14 residues long. CDR3: CATAASGSLVGYTF. In nucleotides, the CDR3 is TGTGCCACCGCGGCCTCAGGGTCCCTAGTGGGCTACACCTTC. The full variable domain, in which reference TRBV15 and TRBJ1-2 provide the parts outside the CDR3, is DAMVIQNPRYQVTQFGKPVTLSCSQTLNHNVMYWYQQKSSQAPKLLFHYYDKDFNNEADTPDNFQSRRPNTSFCFLDIRSPGLGDTAMYLCATAASGSLVGYTFGSGTRLTVV.

The chain couples TRBV7-9 to TRBJ2-1, with D possibly being TRBD1 or TRBD2 (5 bases each). The CDR3 consists of 13 residues. The V and J ends lost 8 bases and 3 bases respectively, with 11 bases between them. Germline V gives CDR1 SEHNR, CDR2 FQNEAQ (reference sequence). DNA of the CDR3: TGTGCCAGCGAGGGGTACTACTACAATGAGCAGTTCTTC. It specifies CASEGYYYNEQFF.

V is TRBV28 and J is TRBJ2-1, with TRBD1 identical over 7 bases. The CDR3 has 15 amino acids. J was trimmed by 6 bases and V by 7 bases; bases with no gene match: 12. Per the germline V gene, CDR1 is MDHEN and CDR2 is SYDVKM. The CDR3 nucleotides are TGTGCCAGCACCTCGGGACAGCAAACGGTCAATGAGCAGTTCTTC. Translated: CASTSGQQTVNEQFF.

The CDR3 bases are TGCGCCAGCAGCCCAACCGGGACAGGGGATCGCGAGCAGTACTTC. Its translation is CASSPTGTGDREQYF. This chain joins TRBV5-1 and TRBJ2-7, with 10 bases matching TRBD1. Per the germline V gene, CDR1 is SGHRS and CDR2 is YFSETQ. V was clipped by 4 bases and J by 6 bases; unmatched bases: 10. The CDR3 loop spans 15 amino acids.

The J gene is TRBJ1-1, the V gene TRBV5-6; D uncertain. Germline values: CDR1 SGHDT, CDR2 YYEEEE. CDR3 length equals 13 residues. Trimming stripped 5 bases from V and 10 bases from J, with 18 bases between. In DNA, the CDR3 is TGTGCCAGCAGTAAAGGGTCTCGGAGATTAGCTTTCTTT. Residues: CASSKGSRRLAFF.

The rearrangement joins TRBV5-4 to TRBJ1-1, with D possibly matching TRBD1 (6 bases). Trimming pared 2 bases from V and 0 bases from J, leaving 11 bases between. Germline-derived CDR1 and CDR2 are SGHNT and YYREEE (reference sequence). This CDR3 is built from 15 residues. The CDR3 sequence: CASSLAHRVNTEAFF. The CDR3 bases are TGTGCCAGCAGCTTAGCCCACAGGGTGAACACTGAAGCTTTCTTT.

J is TRBJ1-3 and V is TRBV5-4; D perhaps matches TRBD1 (6 bases). Germline V gene sequence: CDR1 SGHNT, CDR2 YYREEE (reference sequence). V was trimmed by 9 bases and J by 0 bases, leaving 28 bases between them. This CDR3 is built from 19 residues. Written as DNA, the CDR3 is TGTGCCACTCATCGGGGGGGCACACCAATTAAGAGCTCTGGAAACACCATATATTTT. Encoded protein: CATHRGGTPIKSSGNTIYF.

V usage is TRBV5-6 and J usage is TRBJ2-7, with a tentative D call TRBD2 (6 bases). Germline V CDR1 and CDR2: SGHDT, YYEEEE. V lost 0 bases to trimming and J lost 1 base, with 11 bases between them. This CDR3 spans 15 amino acids. The CDR3 DNA is TGTGCCAGCAGCTTGGCCTTAGCGGATTCCTACGAGCAGTACTTC. Residues: CASSLALADSYEQYF.

A few counts support this clone. The chain employs TRBV10-3 and TRBJ1-3; D remains ambiguous. Germline values: CDR1 ENHRY, CDR2 SYGVKD. The CDR3 contains 15 residues. V dropped 0 bases and J dropped 1 base, with 7 bases sitting between them. The CDR3 region has the DNA TGTGCCATCAGTGAGTCGTCGGGGTCTGGAAACACCATATATTTT. Its translation is CAISESSGSGNTIYF.

This clone came up many times. The chain is built from TRBV20-1 and TRBJ2-3; no definite D call. The CDR3 has 11 residues. From germline, CDR1 is DFQATT and CDR2 SNEGSKA (reference sequence). V lost 7 bases and J lost 2, with 7 bases in between. The CDR3 here is CSVSLTDTQYF. CDR3 DNA sequence: TGCAGTGTAAGCCTCACAGATACGCAGTATTTT.

This chain connects TRBV7-8 to TRBJ1-6; the D is unclear. This CDR3 has 16 amino acids. In germline, CDR1 is SGHVS, CDR2 FQNEAQ. V was pared by 5 bases and J by 9 bases, with 20 bases between. The chain's CDR3 is CASSPLPGERSSPLHF. The CDR3 region has the DNA TGTGCCAGCAGCCCCCTCCCCGGAGAAAGGAGTTCACCCCTCCACTTT.

As for this clone: Other DNA sequences in this specimen translate into the identical CDR3. V is TRBV7-3 and J is TRBJ2-3; TRBD2 matches at 11 bases. The CDR3 sequence is 19 residues long. Germline trimming cut 5 bases from V and 0 bases from J; bases unmatched to any gene: 13. Germline assignment: CDR1 SGHTA and CDR2 FQGTGA. The CDR3 is CASSPQPGLAVASTDTQYF. CDR3 nucleotide sequence: TGTGCCAGCAGCCCCCAACCGGGACTAGCGGTCGCTAGCACAGATACGCAGTATTTT.